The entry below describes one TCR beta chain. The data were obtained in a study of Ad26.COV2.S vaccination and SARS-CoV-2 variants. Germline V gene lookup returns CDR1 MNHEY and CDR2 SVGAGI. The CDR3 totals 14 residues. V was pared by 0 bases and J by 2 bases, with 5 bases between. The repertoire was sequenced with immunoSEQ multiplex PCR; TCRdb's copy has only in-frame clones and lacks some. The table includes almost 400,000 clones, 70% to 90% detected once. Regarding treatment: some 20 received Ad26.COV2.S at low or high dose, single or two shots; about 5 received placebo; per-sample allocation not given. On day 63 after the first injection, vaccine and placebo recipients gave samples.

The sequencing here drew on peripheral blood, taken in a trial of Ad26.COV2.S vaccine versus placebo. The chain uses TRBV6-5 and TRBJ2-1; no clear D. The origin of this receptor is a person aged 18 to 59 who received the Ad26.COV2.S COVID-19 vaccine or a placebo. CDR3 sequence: CASSYSVTYNEQFF. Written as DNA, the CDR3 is TGTGCCAGCAGTTACTCTGTGACCTACAATGAGCAGTTCTTC.